A single sample gave rise to the 5 T cell receptor beta chains below, sequenced in a study of T cells in Graves' hyperthyroidism and ophthalmopathy. Amplification of TCR beta CDR3 regions used RNA as the template. TCR CDR3 regions were first amplified by RT-PCR with HTBI primers. TCRdb itself ran the multiplex PCR reads through MiXCR, one entry per CDR3 protein. Here the sample spans 300,000 to 400,000 distinct CDR3 sequences, about 15% being singletons. Input material: blood. The source is a woman in her fifties or sixties with Graves' hyperthyroidism.

This clonotype was found many times. The J gene is TRBJ1-6, the V gene TRBV6-1; possible D gene TRBD1, 5 bases. Looked up from germline, CDR1 is MNHNS and CDR2 is SASEGT. This CDR3 has 14 residues. Trimming took off 2 bases at V and 10 bases at J, with 12 bases between the two ends. In DNA, the CDR3 is TGTGCCAGCAGTGAATCGACATGGGACTCACCCCTCCACTTT. As protein: CASSESTWDSPLHF.

This clonotype appeared a few times. This chain links TRBV20-1 with TRBJ2-3; D uncertain. The V end was cut by 0 bases, the J end by 6 bases, with 10 bases between. From germline, CDR1 is DFQATT and CDR2 SNEGSKA (reference sequence). The CDR3 sequence is 13 residues long. The CDR3 nucleotides read TGCAGTGCTAGAGATTATATCCGGGATACGCAGTATTTT. Translating it yields CSARDYIRDTQYF.

Ten or more counts support this clonotype. The chain carries TRBV30 and TRBJ1-2; 7 nucleotides match TRBD1. This CDR3 comprises 13 residues. Germline CDR1 GTSNPN, CDR2 SVGIG (reference sequence). V trimming: 3 bases; J trimming: 2 bases; junction bases outside the gene matches: 3. CDR3 loop: CAWRGTANYGYTF. CDR3 coding DNA: TGTGCCTGGAGGGGGACAGCCAACTATGGCTACACCTTC.

The V and J genes are TRBV7-9 and TRBJ2-3; TRBD2 is a possible D gene (7 bases). This CDR3 spans 15 amino acids. CDR1 is SEHNR, CDR2 FQNEAQ, per germline (reference sequence). The ends were cut back, 6 bases at V and 0 bases at J, with 13 bases in the middle. This chain's CDR3 is CASRAGGPSTDTQYF. In nucleotides, the CDR3 is TGTGCCAGCAGGGCCGGGGGGCCGAGCACAGATACGCAGTATTTT. Supplemented by reference TRBV7-9 and TRBJ2-3, the full variable domain reads DTGVSQNPRHKITKRGQNVTFRCDPISEHNRLYWYRQTLGQGPEFLTYFQNEAQLEKSRLLSDRFSAERPKGSFSTLEIQRTEQGDSAMYLCASRAGGPSTDTQYFGPGTRLTVL.

This clonotype appeared many times. The rearrangement links TRBV11-3 to TRBJ2-1, with D perhaps TRBD2 (5 bases). Germline lookup yields CDR1 SGHNT and CDR2 YENEEA. Between the trimmed V and J ends, which lost 5 bases and 8 bases, there was a span of 13 bases. This CDR3 spans 13 amino acids. This chain's CDR3 is CASSPGENHEQFF. CDR3 bases: TGTGCCAGCAGCCCCGGGGAAAACCATGAGCAGTTCTTC.